This paragraph reports one T cell receptor (beta chain). The sample originates from a study of PD-1 and CTLA-4 blockade in melanoma. The germline CDR1 and CDR2 sequences are MNHNS and SASEGT. V shed 3 bases, J shed 6 bases, and the junction held 1 base outside the gene matches. CDR3 length: 14 amino acids. Using immunoSEQ multiplex PCR, the repertoire was profiled, and TCRdb retains in-frame clones only, with some absent. This table holds about 32,000 clones, about 88% found once. Sample: CD8+ T cells from peripheral blood, taken from a patient given anti-PD-1 treatment. The chain couples TRBV6-1 to TRBJ2-7, with TRBD2 matching 14 bases. The receptor was isolated from a human donor with melanoma. CDR3 sequence: CASSEGTSGGEQYF. The DNA of the CDR3 is TGTGCCAGCAGTGAGGGGACTAGCGGGGGCGAGCAGTACTTC.